This TCR beta chain was documented in a study of blood T cell repertoires in COVID-19. At the level of the study: Samples representing acute and convalescent COVID-19 were sourced from the United States, Italy and Spain. PBMCs, B-cell-depleted T cells, or T cells were the source of the cDNA or gDNA that made up the material.

This clone occurred a few times. CDR3 length: 14 amino acids. Germline trimming cut 7 bases from V and 2 bases from J; bases unmatched to any gene: 7. Germline V gene lookup returns CDR1 ENHRY and CDR2 SYGVKD. Methods used by the authors: Reference gene primer amplification in the assay estimated nucleated cell counts. The table came from immunoSEQ multiplex PCR; TCRdb's copy has only in-frame clones and leaves some out. Clone size and V and J calls were adopted from that table, with D and trimming inferred from the DNA. The sample yields about 100,000 clones, just under 85% seen once. The specimen sequenced was peripheral blood. The J gene is TRBJ1-2, the V gene TRBV10-3; 7 bases are shared with TRBD1. This clonotype was obtained from a man aged 50-60 years with active or convalescent COVID-19. CDR3 sequence reads: CAITKDRTNYGYTF. CDR3 coding DNA: TGTGCCATCACCAAGGACAGGACCAACTATGGCTACACCTTC.